What follows are 20 T cell receptor beta chains derived from one specimen sequenced in a study of blood T cell repertoires in COVID-19. Sequencing used immunoSEQ multiplex PCR; TCRdb keeps in-frame clones, though not all of them. Of about 95,000 clones in the sample, 81% were seen once. The sequenced sample consisted of peripheral blood. The receptors originated from an elderly man with active or convalescent COVID-19.

The chain couples TRBV29-1 to TRBJ2-5; D gene ambiguous. V shed 7 bases and J shed 3 bases, with 12 bases lying between them. The CDR3 is made up of 12 amino acids. Germline-derived CDR1 and CDR2 are SQVTM and ANQGSEA. DNA for the CDR3: TGCAGCGGGGTTGCGGTCGAAGAGACCCAGTACTTC. Translating it yields CSGVAVEETQYF.

The J gene is TRBJ2-3, the V gene TRBV12-3 or TRBV12-4; D not certain. Trimming cost V 5 bases and J 4 bases, with 10 bases left between them. There are 13 residues in the CDR3. In nucleotides, the CDR3 is TGTGCCAGCAGTCAGACAATCGCAGATACGCAGTATTTT. Protein product: CASSQTIADTQYF.

This rearrangement joins TRBV4-2 to TRBJ2-3, with TRBD1 matching over 8 bases. CDR1 and CDR2 from the germline V gene are LGHNA and YNFKEQ. The CDR3 runs 15 residues. The V gene end was trimmed by 4 bases and the J gene end by 2 bases; junction bases not matched to a gene: 5. CDR3 protein: CASSLTTGVTDTQYF. CDR3 in DNA: TGTGCCAGCAGCCTAACGACAGGGGTCACAGATACGCAGTATTTT.

The chain recombines TRBV2 with TRBJ2-7, with a possible D match to TRBD2 (6 bases). Germline V gives CDR1 SNHLY, CDR2 FYNNEI. V lost 6 bases to trimming and J lost 3 bases, with 15 bases between them. The CDR3 covers 14 residues. The CDR3 is CASRAGRRNYEQYF. Here the CDR3 DNA reads TGTGCCAGCAGGGCGGGACGGAGGAACTACGAGCAGTACTTC.

The V call is TRBV10-3, the J call TRBJ2-1; TRBD2 matches at 7 bases. This CDR3 comprises 13 residues. V shed 8 bases and J 5 bases; nucleotides not matched to a gene: 6. Germline CDR1 ENHRY, CDR2 SYGVKD. The CDR3 protein is CAIGGTNDNEQFF. Here the CDR3 DNA reads TGTGCCATCGGAGGGACTAACGACAATGAGCAGTTCTTC.

The genes are TRBV7-9 and TRBJ1-2; 7 nucleotides line up with TRBD1. The CDR3 loop spans 15 amino acids. Germline V gene sequence: CDR1 SEHNR, CDR2 FQNEAQ (reference sequence). Trimming removed 2 bases from V and 2 bases from J; junction bases left unmatched: 5. In DNA, the CDR3 is TGTGCCAGCAGCTTACCGGGACAGCTGAACTATGGCTACACCTTC. This codes for CASSLPGQLNYGYTF.

The rearrangement links TRBV14 to TRBJ2-5; TRBD1 might be the D (5 bases). There are 15 residues in the CDR3. CDR1 is SGHDN and CDR2 is FVKESK in the germline V gene. V dropped 0 bases and J dropped 2 bases, with 10 bases sitting between them. CDR3 amino acids: CASSQDWGRQETQYF. DNA for the CDR3: TGTGCCAGCAGCCAAGATTGGGGCAGACAAGAGACCCAGTACTTC.

The V and J genes are TRBV5-1 and TRBJ2-5; 11 bases line up with TRBD2. There are 17 residues in the CDR3. The junction had 9 bases not matched to a gene; V was cut back by 3 bases and J by 2 bases. Germline V gene data show CDR1 as SGHRS and CDR2 as YFSETQ. CDR3 amino acids: CASSSMLAGGLQETQYF. In DNA form, the CDR3 reads TGCGCCAGCAGCTCTATGCTAGCGGGGGGTTTACAAGAGACCCAGTACTTC.

This rearrangement joins TRBV7-2 to TRBJ2-3; 9 positions match TRBD1. CDR3 length equals 16 residues. The ends lost 6 bases at V and 2 bases at J; junction bases unmatched: 9. Germline loops: CDR1 SGHTA, CDR2 FQGNSA. The CDR3 nucleotides are TGTGCCAGCAGGTCCCACAGGGGGCTCAACACAGATACGCAGTATTTT. Translated, it gives CASRSHRGLNTDTQYF.

The rearrangement joins TRBV6-5 to TRBJ2-3, with 8 bases lining up with TRBD2. Germline assignment: CDR1 MNHEY and CDR2 SVGAGI. V lost 5 bases and J lost 5; bases outside the gene matches: 6. The CDR3 contains 14 residues. This CDR3 reads CASSQGGGIDTQYF. The CDR3 region has the DNA TGTGCCAGCAGTCAGGGCGGGGGGATAGATACGCAGTATTTT.

The gene calls are TRBV27 and TRBJ2-7, with TRBD1 matching over 7 bases. Losses at the gene ends were 5 bases for V and 6 bases for J; bases not matched to a gene: 16. The CDR3 runs to 16 residues. From germline, CDR1 is MNHEY and CDR2 SMNVEV (reference sequence). The CDR3 DNA reads as TGTGCCAGCAGTCCCAAACCGAGGACAGGCCGGGCCGAGCAGTACTTC. It yields the protein CASSPKPRTGRAEQYF.

Concerning this clone itself: The sample contains more than one DNA sequence encoding this CDR3. V is TRBV6-6 and J is TRBJ2-3; 13 bases agree with TRBD2. This CDR3 region has 16 residues. In germline, CDR1 is MNHNY, CDR2 SVGAGI (reference sequence). V was clipped by 5 bases and J by 1 base; unmatched bases: 3. CDR3 region: CASSRGLAGGTDTQYF. DNA of the CDR3: TGTGCCAGCAGTCGAGGACTAGCGGGGGGCACAGATACGCAGTATTTT.

The chain recombines TRBV7-6 with TRBJ2-3, with TRBD2 matching over 7 bases. There are 16 residues in the CDR3. The germline V gene encodes CDR1 SGHVS and CDR2 FNYEAQ. Germline trimming cut 3 bases from V and 0 bases from J; bases unmatched to any gene: 6. The CDR3 DNA reads as TGTGCCAGCAGCTTTGAGCTAGCGGCTAGCACAGATACGCAGTATTTT. It codes for CASSFELAASTDTQYF.

The chain links TRBV5-1 to TRBJ2-7; TRBD1 agrees at 10 bases. Germline values: CDR1 SGHRS, CDR2 YFSETQ. The CDR3 length is 15 residues. Unmatched junction bases numbered 13, after V lost 4 bases and J lost 9 bases. The CDR3 loop is CASSQGGQGSGRQYF. The CDR3, as DNA: TGCGCCAGCAGCCAAGGGGGACAGGGGTCAGGTAGGCAGTACTTC.

The CDR3 loop is CASSLVQGDTIYF. CDR3 nucleotide sequence: TGTGCCAGCAGCTTAGTACAGGGGGACACCATATATTTT. The chain employs TRBV7-8 and TRBJ1-3; TRBD1 matches at 8 bases. CDR1 and CDR2 from the germline V gene are SGHVS and FQNEAQ. The CDR3 runs to 13 residues. J lost 8 bases, V lost 1 base, and 1 base had no gene match.

This clone was detected only a few times. This chain links TRBV27 with TRBJ1-5; possibly TRBD1 for D (6 bases). The CDR3 totals 16 residues. Germline-derived CDR1 and CDR2 are MNHEY and SMNVEV (reference sequence). Trimming removed 4 bases at V and 4 bases at J, with 17 bases between. CDR3 in DNA: TGTGCCAGCAGTTCCGGGACAATAGCTGGGAATCAGCCCCAGCATTTT. This translates into CASSSGTIAGNQPQHF.

The chain combines TRBV6-5 with TRBJ2-7; D is perhaps TRBD2 (5 bases). The germline V gene has CDR1 MNHEY and CDR2 SVGAGI. CDR3 length equals 11 residues. V shed 7 bases and J shed 7 bases, with 11 bases lying between them. As DNA, the CDR3 is TGTGCCAGCATAACCAGAGGGGAGCAGTACTTC. It codes for CASITRGEQYF.

This clone was seen only once. CDR3 bases: TGCGCCAGCAGCCAAACCGTCGCCCTAGCGGGGCCCAATGAGCAGTTCTTC. It codes for CASSQTVALAGPNEQFF. The J gene is TRBJ2-1, the V gene TRBV4-3; 9 bases line up with TRBD2. Germline V gene data show CDR1 as LGHNA and CDR2 as YSLEER. Losses at the gene ends were 2 bases for V and 6 bases for J; bases not matched to a gene: 11. This CDR3 spans 17 amino acids.

The CDR3 nucleotides read TGTGCCACCAGTGACTCAGGGGGGACTGAAGCTTTCTTT. Encoded protein: CATSDSGGTEAFF. The genes are TRBV24-1 and TRBJ1-1; 7 nucleotides align to TRBD1. This CDR3 has 13 residues. CDR1 KGHDR and CDR2 SFDVKD come from the germline V gene. The V gene end was trimmed by 4 bases and the J gene end by 5 bases; junction bases not matched to a gene: 3.

J is TRBJ2-3 and V is TRBV5-1; D is ambiguous. The ends were cut back, 4 bases at V and 8 bases at J, with 11 bases in the middle. The CDR3 sequence is 12 residues long. Germline CDR1 is SGHRS and CDR2 is YFSETQ. The CDR3 DNA reads as TGCGCCAGCAGCCCGAACCAGGCTACGCAGTATTTT. Translation gives CASSPNQATQYF.